This record covers a single TCR beta chain. Its antigen is not identified. The data are from a study of cytomegalovirus exposure and HLA in healthy donors. General study points: Relative to the approximately 700-donor mean, N-insertions were reportedly fewer in an Asian-associated ancestry cluster in a later analysis. Follow-up analysis later connected one missense variant in DCLRE1C with trimming of TCR beta V- and J-genes. Most TCR sequences proved rare, with some public TCRs found in many donors.

V lost 3 bases and J lost 3, with 12 bases in between. Germline-derived CDR1 and CDR2 are MGHDK and SYGVNS. This CDR3 spans 15 amino acids. The study ran its PCR with 60 Vbeta and 13 Jbeta primers. Authors' processing steps: Later, tens of millions of unique TCR beta chains were counted in an analysis, and approximately 10 million of them were shared. The method was immunoSEQ multiplex PCR; TCRdb's version includes in-frame clones alone and lacks a portion of them. The V and J calls and clone size were taken over from that table, and D and trimming were inferred from the DNA. Counted here are roughly 170,000 clones, under 90% occurring once; the ten biggest clones make up about 7%.

The chain has TRBV25-1 and TRBJ1-5; perhaps TRBD1 as D (6 bases). Sequenced: PBMCs. This clonotype was sampled from a young man in good health and CMV-seropositive. The CDR3 here is CASSDSQGINQPQHF. DNA for the CDR3: TGTGCCAGCAGTGATTCACAGGGAATCAATCAGCCCCAGCATTTT.